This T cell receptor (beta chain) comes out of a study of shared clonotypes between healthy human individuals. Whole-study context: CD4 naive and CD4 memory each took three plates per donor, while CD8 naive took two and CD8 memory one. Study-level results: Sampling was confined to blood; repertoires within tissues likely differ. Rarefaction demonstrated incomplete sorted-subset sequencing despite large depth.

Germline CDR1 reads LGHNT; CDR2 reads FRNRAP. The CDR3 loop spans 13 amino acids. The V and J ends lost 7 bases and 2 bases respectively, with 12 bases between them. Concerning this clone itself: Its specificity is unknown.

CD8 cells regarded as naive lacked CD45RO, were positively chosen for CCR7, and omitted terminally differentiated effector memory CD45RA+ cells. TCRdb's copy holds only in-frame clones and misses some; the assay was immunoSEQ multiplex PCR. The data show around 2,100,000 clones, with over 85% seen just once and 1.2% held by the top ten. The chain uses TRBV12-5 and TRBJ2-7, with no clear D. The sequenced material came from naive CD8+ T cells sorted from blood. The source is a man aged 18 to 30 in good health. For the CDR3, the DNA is TGTGCTAGTGCCATGGACCGAACCTACGAGCAGTACTTC. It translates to CASAMDRTYEQYF.